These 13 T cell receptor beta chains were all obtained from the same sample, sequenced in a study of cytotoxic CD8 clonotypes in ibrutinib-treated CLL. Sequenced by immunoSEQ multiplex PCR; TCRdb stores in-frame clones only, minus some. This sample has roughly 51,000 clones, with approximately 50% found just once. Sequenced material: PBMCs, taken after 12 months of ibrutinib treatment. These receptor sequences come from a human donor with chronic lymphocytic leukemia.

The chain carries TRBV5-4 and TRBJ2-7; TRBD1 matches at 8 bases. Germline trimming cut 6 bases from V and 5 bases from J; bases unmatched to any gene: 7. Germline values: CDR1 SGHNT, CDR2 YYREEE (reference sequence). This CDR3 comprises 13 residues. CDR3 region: CASTSDRVHEQYF. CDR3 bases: TGTGCCAGCACCTCGGACAGGGTCCACGAGCAGTACTTC.

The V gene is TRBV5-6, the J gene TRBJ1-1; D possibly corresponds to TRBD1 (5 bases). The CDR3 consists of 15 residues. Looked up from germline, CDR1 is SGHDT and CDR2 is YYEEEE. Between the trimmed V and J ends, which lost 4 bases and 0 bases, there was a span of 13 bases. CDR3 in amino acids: CASSIQTAMNTEAFF. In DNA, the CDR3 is TGTGCCAGCAGCATTCAGACAGCAATGAACACTGAAGCTTTCTTT.

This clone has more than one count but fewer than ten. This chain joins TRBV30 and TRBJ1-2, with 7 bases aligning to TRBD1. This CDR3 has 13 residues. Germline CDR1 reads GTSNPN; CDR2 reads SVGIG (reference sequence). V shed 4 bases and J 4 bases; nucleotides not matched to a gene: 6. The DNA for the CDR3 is TGTGCCTGGATGAGGGGGCAGGTCTATGGCTACACCTTC. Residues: CAWMRGQVYGYTF.

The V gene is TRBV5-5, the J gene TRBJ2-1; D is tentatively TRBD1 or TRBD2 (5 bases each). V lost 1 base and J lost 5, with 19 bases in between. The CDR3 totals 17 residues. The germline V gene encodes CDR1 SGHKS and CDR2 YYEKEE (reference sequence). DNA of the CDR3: TGTGCCAGCAGCTTGTGGGGGATGAGGATTGCGGACAATGAGCAGTTCTTC. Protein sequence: CASSLWGMRIADNEQFF.

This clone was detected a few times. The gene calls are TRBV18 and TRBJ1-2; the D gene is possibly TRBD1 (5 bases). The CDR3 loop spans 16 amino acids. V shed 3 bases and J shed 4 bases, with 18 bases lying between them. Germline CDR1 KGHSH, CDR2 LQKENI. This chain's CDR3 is CASSPFEGRNVYGYTF. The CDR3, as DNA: TGTGCCAGCTCACCTTTCGAGGGACGGAATGTCTATGGCTACACCTTC.

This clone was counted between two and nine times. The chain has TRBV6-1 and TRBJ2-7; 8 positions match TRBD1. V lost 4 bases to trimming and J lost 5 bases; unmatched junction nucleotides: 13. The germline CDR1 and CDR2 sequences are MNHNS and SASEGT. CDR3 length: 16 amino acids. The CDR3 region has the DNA TGTGCCAGCAGTGGACAATTTGGACAGGGCGGCAACGAGCAGTACTTC. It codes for CASSGQFGQGGNEQYF.

The CDR3 DNA is TGTGCCAGCTCACCAGGAGGGACTCAGCCCCAGCATTTT. It specifies CASSPGGTQPQHF. V usage is TRBV18 and J usage is TRBJ1-5, with D possibly TRBD1 on 5 matching bases. V was pared by 2 bases and J by 6 bases, with 8 bases between. The CDR3 extends over 13 amino acids. Germline-derived CDR1 and CDR2 are KGHSH and LQKENI.

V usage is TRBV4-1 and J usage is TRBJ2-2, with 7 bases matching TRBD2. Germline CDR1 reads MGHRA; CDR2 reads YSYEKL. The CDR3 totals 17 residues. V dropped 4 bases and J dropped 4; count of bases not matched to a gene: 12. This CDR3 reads CASSLRGFTMGTGELFF. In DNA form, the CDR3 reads TGCGCCAGCAGCCTGCGGGGGTTCACTATGGGCACCGGGGAGCTGTTTTTT.

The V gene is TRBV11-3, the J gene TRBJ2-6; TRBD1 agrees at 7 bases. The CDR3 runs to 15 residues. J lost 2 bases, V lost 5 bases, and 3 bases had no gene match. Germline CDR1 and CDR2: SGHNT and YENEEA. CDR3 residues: CASSTGQAGANVLTF. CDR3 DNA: TGTGCCAGCAGCACCGGACAGGCTGGGGCCAACGTCCTGACTTTC.

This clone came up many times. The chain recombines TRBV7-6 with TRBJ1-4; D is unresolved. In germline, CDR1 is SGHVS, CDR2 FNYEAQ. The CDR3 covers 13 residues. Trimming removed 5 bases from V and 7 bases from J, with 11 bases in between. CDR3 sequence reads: CASSPLLGEKLFF. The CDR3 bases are TGTGCCAGCAGCCCGCTGTTGGGTGAAAAACTGTTTTTT. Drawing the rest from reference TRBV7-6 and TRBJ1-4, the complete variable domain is GAGVSQSPRYKVTKRGQDVALRCDPISGHVSLYWYRQALGQGPEFLTYFNYEAQQDKSGLPNDRFSAERPEGSISTLTIQRTEQRDSAMYRCASSPLLGEKLFFGSGTQLSVL.

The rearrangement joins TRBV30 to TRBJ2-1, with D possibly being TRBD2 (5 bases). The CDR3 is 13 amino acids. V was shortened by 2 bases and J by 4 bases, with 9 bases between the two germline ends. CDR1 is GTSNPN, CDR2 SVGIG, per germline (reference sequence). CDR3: CAWSPGTYNEQFF. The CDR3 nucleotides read TGTGCCTGGAGTCCGGGAACTTACAATGAGCAGTTCTTC.

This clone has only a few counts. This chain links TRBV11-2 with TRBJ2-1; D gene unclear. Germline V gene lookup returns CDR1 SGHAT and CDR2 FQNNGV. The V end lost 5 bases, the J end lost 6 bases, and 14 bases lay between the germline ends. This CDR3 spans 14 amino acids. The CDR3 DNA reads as TGTGCCAGCAGCCCCAAGCCTGGCTCCAATGAGCAGTTCTTC. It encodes CASSPKPGSNEQFF.

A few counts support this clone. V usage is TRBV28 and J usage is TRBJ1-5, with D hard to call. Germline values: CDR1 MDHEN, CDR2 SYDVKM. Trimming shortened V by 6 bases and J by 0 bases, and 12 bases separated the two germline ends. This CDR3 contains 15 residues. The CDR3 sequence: CASRMWSGSNQPQHF. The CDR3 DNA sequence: TGTGCCAGCAGAATGTGGAGCGGTAGCAATCAGCCCCAGCATTTT.